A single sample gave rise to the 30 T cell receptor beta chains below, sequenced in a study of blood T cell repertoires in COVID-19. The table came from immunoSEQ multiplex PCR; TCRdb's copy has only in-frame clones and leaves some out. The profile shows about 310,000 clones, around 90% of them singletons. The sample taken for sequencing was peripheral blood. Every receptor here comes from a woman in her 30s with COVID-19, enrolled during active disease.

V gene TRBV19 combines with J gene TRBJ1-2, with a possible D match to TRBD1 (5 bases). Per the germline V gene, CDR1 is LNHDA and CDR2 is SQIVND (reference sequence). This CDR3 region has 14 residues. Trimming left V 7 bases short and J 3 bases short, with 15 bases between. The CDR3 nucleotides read TGTGCCAGTATGAGGGGCGAGCGGGACTATGGCTACACCTTC. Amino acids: CASMRGERDYGYTF. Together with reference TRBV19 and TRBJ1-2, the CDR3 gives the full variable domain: DGGITQSPKYLFRKEGQNVTLSCEQNLNHDAMYWYRQDPGQGLRLIYYSQIVNDFQKGDIAEGYSVSREKKESFPLTVTSAQKNPTAFYLCASMRGERDYGYTFGSGTRLTVV.

CDR3 in amino acids: CASRGGANTEAFF. The CDR3 DNA reads as TGTGCCAGCAGGGGGGGAGCGAACACTGAAGCTTTCTTT. The chain uses TRBV7-9 and TRBJ1-1; a weak D match, TRBD1 (5 bases). Germline CDR1 reads SEHNR; CDR2 reads FQNEAQ (reference sequence). CDR3 length: 13 residues. V was clipped by 6 bases and J by 1 base, with 9 bases between them.

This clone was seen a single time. The DNA of the CDR3 is TGCAGCGTTGAGGTTTGGGGCGGGAGGGCCCAGGGTCAGACAGATACGCAGTATTTT. This gives the protein CSVEVWGGRAQGQTDTQYF. The V gene is TRBV29-1, the J gene TRBJ2-3; 9 nucleotides match TRBD2. V gave up 3 bases and J gave up 3 bases; unmatched junction bases: 19. This CDR3 comprises 19 residues. Germline-derived CDR1 and CDR2 are SQVTM and ANQGSEA.

The CDR3 nucleotides are TGTGCCAGCAGGATCACAGGGACCGCTAACTATGGCTACACCTTC. Protein sequence: CASRITGTANYGYTF. This rearrangement joins TRBV6-5 to TRBJ1-2, with D possibly TRBD1 on 6 matching bases. V was cut by 6 bases and J by 0 bases, with 14 bases left in between. The germline V gene has CDR1 MNHEY and CDR2 SVGAGI. This CDR3 spans 15 amino acids.

CDR3 DNA: TGCGCCAGCAGCCAAGTTATGTGGGGAAGGGGCGGAAAACTGTTTTTT. This codes for CASSQVMWGRGGKLFF. The chain is built from TRBV4-1 and TRBJ1-4; D may be TRBD1 (5 bases). CDR1 is MGHRA and CDR2 is YSYEKL in the germline V gene. Trimming took 1 base from V and 10 from J, leaving 19 bases between them. This CDR3 comprises 16 residues.

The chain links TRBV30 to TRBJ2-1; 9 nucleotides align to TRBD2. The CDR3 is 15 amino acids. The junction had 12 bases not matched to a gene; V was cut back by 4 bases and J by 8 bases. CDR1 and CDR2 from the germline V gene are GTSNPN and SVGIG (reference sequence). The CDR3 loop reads CAWTLGLARGDEQFF. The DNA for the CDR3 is TGTGCCTGGACCCTGGGACTAGCCCGAGGCGATGAGCAGTTCTTC.

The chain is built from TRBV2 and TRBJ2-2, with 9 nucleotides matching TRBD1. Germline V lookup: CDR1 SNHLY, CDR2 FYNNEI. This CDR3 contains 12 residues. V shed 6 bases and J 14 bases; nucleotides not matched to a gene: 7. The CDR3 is CASRTGTGSLFF. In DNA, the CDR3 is TGTGCCAGCAGGACCGGGACAGGGAGTCTGTTTTTT.

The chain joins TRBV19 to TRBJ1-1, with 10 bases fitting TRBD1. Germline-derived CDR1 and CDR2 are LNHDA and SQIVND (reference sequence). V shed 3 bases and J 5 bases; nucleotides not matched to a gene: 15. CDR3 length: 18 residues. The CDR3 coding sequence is TGTGCCAGTAGTATGCCCGGGACAGGGGAACAATGGACGACTGAAGCTTTCTTT. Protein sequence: CASSMPGTGEQWTTEAFF.

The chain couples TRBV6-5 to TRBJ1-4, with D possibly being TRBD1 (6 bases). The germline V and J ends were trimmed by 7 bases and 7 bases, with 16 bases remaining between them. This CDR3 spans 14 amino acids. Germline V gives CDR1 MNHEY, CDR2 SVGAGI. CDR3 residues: CASTGGSSGEKLFF. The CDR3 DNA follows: TGTGCCAGCACGGGGGGCAGCAGTGGTGAAAAACTGTTTTTT.

The CDR3 bases are TGTGCCAGCAGTTTAAGCAGGGGCGGCTACACCTTC. Translation gives CASSLSRGGYTF. The chain has TRBV28 and TRBJ1-2, with D perhaps matching TRBD1 (6 bases). V was cut by 2 bases and J by 8 bases, with 9 bases left in between. The CDR3 spans 12 residues. The germline CDR1 and CDR2 sequences are MDHEN and SYDVKM.

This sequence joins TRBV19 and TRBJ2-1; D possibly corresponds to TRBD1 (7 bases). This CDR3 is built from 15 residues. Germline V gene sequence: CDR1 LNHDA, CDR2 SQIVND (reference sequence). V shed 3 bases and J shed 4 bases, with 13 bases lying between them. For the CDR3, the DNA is TGTGCCAGTAGTATGGGGCAGGGGGGATACAATGAGCAGTTCTTC. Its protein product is CASSMGQGGYNEQFF.

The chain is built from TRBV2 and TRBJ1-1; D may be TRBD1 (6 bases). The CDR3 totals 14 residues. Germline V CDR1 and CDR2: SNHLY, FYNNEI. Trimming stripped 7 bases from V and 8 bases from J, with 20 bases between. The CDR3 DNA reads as TGTGCCAGCAAGGTAGGGGGGGCTCTCGTCGAAGCTTTCTTT. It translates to CASKVGGALVEAFF.

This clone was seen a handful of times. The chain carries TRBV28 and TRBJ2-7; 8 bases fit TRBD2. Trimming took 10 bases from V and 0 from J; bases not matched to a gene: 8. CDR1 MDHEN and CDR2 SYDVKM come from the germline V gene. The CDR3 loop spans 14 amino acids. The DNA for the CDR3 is TGTGCCACCCGGAGAAGCGGGAGCTCCTACGAGCAGTACTTC. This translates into CATRRSGSSYEQYF.

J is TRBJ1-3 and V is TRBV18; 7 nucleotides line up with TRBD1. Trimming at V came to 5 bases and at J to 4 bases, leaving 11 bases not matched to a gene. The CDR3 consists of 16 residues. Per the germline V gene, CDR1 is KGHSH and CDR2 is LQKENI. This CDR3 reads CASSSQQGTYGNTIYF. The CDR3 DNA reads TGTGCCAGCTCATCCCAACAGGGGACTTACGGAAACACCATATATTTT. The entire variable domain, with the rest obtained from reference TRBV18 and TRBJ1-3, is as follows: NAGVMQNPRHLVRRRGQEARLRCSPMKGHSHVYWYRQLPEEGLKFMVYLQKENIIDESGMPKERFSAEFPKEGPSILRIQQVVRGDSAAYFCASSSQQGTYGNTIYFGEGSWLTVV.

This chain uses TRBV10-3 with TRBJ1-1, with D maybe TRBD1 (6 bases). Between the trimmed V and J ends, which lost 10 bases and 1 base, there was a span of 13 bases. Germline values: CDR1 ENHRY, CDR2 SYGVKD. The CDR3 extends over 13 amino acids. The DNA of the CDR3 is TGTGCCAGCCGGGCGGGGGCGAACACTGAAGCTTTCTTT. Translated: CASRAGANTEAFF.

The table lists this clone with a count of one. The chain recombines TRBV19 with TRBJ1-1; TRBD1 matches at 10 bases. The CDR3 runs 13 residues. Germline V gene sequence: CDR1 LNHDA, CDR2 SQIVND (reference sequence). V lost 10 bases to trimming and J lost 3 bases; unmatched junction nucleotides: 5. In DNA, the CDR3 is TGTGCCACCGGACAGGGGGGGGACACTGAAGCTTTCTTT. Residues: CATGQGGDTEAFF.

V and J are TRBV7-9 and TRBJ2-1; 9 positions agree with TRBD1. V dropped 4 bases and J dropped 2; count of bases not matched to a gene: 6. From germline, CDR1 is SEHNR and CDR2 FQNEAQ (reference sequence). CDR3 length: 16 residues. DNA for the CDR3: TGTGCCAGCAGCTCCAGGACAGGGGAGACCTACAATGAGCAGTTCTTC. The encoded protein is CASSSRTGETYNEQFF.

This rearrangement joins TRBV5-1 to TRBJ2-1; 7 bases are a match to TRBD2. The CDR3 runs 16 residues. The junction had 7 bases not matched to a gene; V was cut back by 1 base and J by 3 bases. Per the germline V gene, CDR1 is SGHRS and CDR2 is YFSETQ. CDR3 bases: TGCGCCAGCAGCTTGATGGCGGGAGAGGGCTACAATGAGCAGTTCTTC. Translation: CASSLMAGEGYNEQFF. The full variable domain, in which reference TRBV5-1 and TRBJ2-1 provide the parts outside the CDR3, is KAGVTQTPRYLIKTRGQQVTLSCSPISGHRSVSWYQQTPGQGLQFLFEYFSETQRNKGNFPGRFSGRQFSNSRSEMNVSTLELGDSALYLCASSLMAGEGYNEQFFGPGTRLTVL.

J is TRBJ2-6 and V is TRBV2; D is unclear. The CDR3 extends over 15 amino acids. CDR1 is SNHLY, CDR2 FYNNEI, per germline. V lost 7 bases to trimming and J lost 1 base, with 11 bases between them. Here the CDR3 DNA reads TGTGCCAGCACACACGACTCTTCTGGGGCCAACGTCCTGACTTTC. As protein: CASTHDSSGANVLTF.

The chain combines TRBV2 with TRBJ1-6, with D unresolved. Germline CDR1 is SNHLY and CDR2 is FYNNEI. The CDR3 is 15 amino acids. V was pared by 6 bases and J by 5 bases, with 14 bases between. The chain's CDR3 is CASSTFIANNSPLHF. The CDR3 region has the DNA TGTGCCAGCAGCACCTTCATAGCGAATAATTCACCCCTCCACTTT.

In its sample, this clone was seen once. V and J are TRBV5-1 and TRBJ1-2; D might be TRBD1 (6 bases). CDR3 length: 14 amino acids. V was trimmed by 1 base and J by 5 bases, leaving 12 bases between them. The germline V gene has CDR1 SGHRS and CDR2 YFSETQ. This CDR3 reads CASSLLDSAYGYTF. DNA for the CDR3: TGCGCCAGCAGCTTGTTGGACAGCGCATATGGCTACACCTTC.

The CDR3 sequence is CASSAGLAGGSGELFF. The DNA of the CDR3 is TGTGCCAGCAGCGCCGGACTAGCGGGAGGTTCCGGGGAGCTGTTTTTT. J is TRBJ2-2 and V is TRBV11-2; 14 bases map to TRBD2. The CDR3 has 16 residues. CDR1 SGHAT and CDR2 FQNNGV come from the germline V gene. The V and J ends lost 5 bases and 6 bases, in that order; junction bases with no gene match: 5.

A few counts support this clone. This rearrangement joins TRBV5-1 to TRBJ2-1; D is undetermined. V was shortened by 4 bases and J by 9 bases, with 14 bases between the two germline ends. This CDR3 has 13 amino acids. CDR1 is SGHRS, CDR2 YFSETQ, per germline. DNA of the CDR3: TGCGCCAGCAGCCCGGGTCGAGGTGCTGAGCAGTTCTTC. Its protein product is CASSPGRGAEQFF.

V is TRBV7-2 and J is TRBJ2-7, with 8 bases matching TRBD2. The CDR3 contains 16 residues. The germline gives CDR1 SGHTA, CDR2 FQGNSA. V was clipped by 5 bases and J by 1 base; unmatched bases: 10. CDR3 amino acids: CASSLTATSASYEQYF. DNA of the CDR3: TGTGCCAGCAGCCTCACAGCGACTAGCGCATCCTACGAGCAGTACTTC.

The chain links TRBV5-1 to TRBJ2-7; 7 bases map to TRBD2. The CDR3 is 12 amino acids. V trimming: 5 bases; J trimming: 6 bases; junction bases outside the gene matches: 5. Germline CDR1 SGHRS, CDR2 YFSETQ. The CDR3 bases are TGCGCCAGCAGGGCCAGGGAGGGCGAGCAGTACTTC. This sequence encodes CASRAREGEQYF.

CDR3 in amino acids: CASSLVAPGTQYF. The CDR3 coding sequence is TGCGCCAGCAGCTTGGTTGCCCCAGGGACCCAGTACTTC. The chain carries TRBV5-1 and TRBJ2-5, with unresolved D. V was cut by 0 bases and J by 7 bases, with 10 bases left in between. Germline V gene sequence: CDR1 SGHRS, CDR2 YFSETQ. This CDR3 comprises 13 residues.

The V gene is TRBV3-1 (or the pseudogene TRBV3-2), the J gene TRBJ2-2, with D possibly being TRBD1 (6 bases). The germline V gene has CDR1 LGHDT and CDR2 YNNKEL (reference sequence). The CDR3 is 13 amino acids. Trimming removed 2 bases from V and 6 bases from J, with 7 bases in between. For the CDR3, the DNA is TGTGCCAGCAGCCAAACAGGGTCCGGGGAGCTGTTTTTT. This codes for CASSQTGSGELFF.

The CDR3 region is CAWSVSHNYGYTF. The CDR3, as DNA: TGTGCCTGGAGTGTGTCACATAACTATGGCTACACCTTC. This chain connects TRBV30 to TRBJ1-2; D gene ambiguous. CDR1 is GTSNPN and CDR2 is SVGIG in the germline V gene (reference sequence). Trimming took off 0 bases at V and 1 base at J, with 6 bases between the two ends. The CDR3 has 13 amino acids.

CDR3 bases: TGTGCCAGCAGCCTACATAGCGGGAGGGCAGATGAGCAGTACTTC. It specifies CASSLHSGRADEQYF. The V call is TRBV7-9, the J call TRBJ2-7, with 11 bases matching TRBD2. The germline gives CDR1 SEHNR, CDR2 FQNEAQ (reference sequence). CDR3 size: 15 residues. Trimming removed 5 bases from V and 7 bases from J; junction bases left unmatched: 10.

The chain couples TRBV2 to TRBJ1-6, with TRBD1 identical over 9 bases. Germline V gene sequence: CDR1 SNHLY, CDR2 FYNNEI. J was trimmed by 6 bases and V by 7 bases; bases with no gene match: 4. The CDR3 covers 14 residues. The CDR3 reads CASISDRGNSPLHF. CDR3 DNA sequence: TGTGCCAGCATTTCGGACAGGGGTAATTCACCCCTCCACTTT.